This T cell receptor beta chain was sequenced for a study of shared clonotypes between healthy human individuals. The CDR3 totals 12 residues. Trimming removed 4 bases at V and 12 bases at J, with 14 bases between. The germline V gene encodes CDR1 SGHDT and CDR2 YYEEEE. Profiled with immunoSEQ multiplex PCR; TCRdb holds only in-frame clones, not every one. The sample lists around 2.5 million clones; 93% were seen once. The source of this sequence is a man between 18 and 35 years old in good health. Some clones in this sample may be carry-over from other donors' samples. This rearrangement joins TRBV5-6 to TRBJ2-1, with D perhaps matching TRBD1 (6 bases). Sequenced material: naive CD4+ T cells from PBMCs. The subset was: CD45RA+ positively selected. The CDR3 loop is CASSRRGGWQFF. The CDR3 region has the DNA TGTGCCAGCAGCCGCAGAGGGGGTTGGCAGTTCTTC.